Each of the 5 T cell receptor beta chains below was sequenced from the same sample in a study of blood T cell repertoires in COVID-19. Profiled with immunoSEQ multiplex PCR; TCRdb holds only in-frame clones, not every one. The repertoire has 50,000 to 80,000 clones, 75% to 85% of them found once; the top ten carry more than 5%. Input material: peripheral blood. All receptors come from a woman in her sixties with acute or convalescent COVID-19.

The CDR3 sequence is CASSEQGRAGELFF. The CDR3 nucleotides read TGTGCCAGTAGTGAACAGGGACGGGCCGGGGAGCTGTTTTTT. The chain combines TRBV19 with TRBJ2-2; D is possibly TRBD1 (6 bases). The CDR3 has 14 residues. V was cut by 5 bases and J by 6 bases, with 13 bases left in between. Germline V gene sequence: CDR1 LNHDA, CDR2 SQIVND (reference sequence).

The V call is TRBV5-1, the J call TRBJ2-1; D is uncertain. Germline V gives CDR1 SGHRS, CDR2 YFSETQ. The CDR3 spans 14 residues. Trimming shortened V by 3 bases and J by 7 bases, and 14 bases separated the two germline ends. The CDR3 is CASSSGYQANEQFF. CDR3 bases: TGCGCCAGCAGCTCCGGCTACCAGGCGAATGAGCAGTTCTTC.

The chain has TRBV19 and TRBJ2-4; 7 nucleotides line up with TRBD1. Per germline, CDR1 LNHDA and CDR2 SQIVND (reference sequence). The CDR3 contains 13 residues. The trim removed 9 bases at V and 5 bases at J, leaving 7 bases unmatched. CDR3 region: CASLAGTENIQYF. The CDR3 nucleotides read TGTGCCAGCCTTGCCGGGACAGAAAACATTCAGTACTTC.

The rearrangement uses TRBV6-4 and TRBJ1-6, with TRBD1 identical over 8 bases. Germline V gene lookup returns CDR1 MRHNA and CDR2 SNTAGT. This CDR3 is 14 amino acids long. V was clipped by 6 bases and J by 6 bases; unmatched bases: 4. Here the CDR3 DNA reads TGTGCCAGCAGACTCACAGGGGGTAATTCACCCCTCCACTTT. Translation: CASRLTGGNSPLHF.

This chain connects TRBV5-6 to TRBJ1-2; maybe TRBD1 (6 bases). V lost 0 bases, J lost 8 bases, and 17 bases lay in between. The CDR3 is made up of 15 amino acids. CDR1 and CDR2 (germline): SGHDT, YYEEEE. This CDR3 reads CASSLAGGAQGGYTF. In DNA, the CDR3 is TGTGCCAGCAGCTTGGCCGGGGGGGCCCAAGGGGGCTACACCTTC. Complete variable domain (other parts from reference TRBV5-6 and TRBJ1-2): DAGVTQSPTHLIKTRGQQVTLRCSPKSGHDTVSWYQQALGQGPQFIFQYYEEEERQRGNFPDRFSGHQFPNYSSELNVNALLLGDSALYLCASSLAGGAQGGYTFGSGTRLTVV.